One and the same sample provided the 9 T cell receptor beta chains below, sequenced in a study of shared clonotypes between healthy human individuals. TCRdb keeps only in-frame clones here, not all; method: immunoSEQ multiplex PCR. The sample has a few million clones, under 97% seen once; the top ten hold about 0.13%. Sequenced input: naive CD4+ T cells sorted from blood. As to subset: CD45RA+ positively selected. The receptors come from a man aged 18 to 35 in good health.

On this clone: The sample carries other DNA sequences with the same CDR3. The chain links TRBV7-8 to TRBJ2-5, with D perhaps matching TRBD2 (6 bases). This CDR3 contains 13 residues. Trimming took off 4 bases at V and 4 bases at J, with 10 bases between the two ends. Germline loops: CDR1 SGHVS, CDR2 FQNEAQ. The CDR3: CASSSGGRETQYF. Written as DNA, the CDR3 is TGTGCCAGCAGCTCCGGGGGAAGAGAGACCCAGTACTTC.

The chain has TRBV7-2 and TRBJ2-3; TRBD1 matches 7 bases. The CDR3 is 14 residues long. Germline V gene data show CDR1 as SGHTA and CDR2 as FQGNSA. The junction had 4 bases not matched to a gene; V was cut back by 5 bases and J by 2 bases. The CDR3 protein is CASSLGQTTDTQYF. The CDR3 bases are TGTGCCAGCAGCCTGGGACAGACCACAGATACGCAGTATTTT.

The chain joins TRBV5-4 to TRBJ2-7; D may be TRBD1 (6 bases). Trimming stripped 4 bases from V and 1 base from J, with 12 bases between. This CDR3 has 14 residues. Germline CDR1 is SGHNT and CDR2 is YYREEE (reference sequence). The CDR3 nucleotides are TGTGCCAGCAGCCCGAGGGGGAGATCCTACGAGCAGTACTTC. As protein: CASSPRGRSYEQYF.

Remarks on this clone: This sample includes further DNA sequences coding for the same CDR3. This chain's CDR3 is CASSLVQGSYNEQFF. For the CDR3, the DNA is TGTGCCAGCAGCTTGGTACAGGGCTCCTACAATGAGCAGTTCTTC. The chain recombines TRBV5-4 with TRBJ2-1, with a possible D match to TRBD1 (6 bases). V lost 0 bases and J lost 0, with 7 bases in between. Germline CDR1 and CDR2: SGHNT and YYREEE (reference sequence). The CDR3 runs to 15 residues.

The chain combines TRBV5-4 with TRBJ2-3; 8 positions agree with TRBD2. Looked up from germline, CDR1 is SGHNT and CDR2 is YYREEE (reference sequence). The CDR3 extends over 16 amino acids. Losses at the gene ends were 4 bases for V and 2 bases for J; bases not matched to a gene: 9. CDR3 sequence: CASSTRAGADTDTQYF. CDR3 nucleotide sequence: TGTGCCAGCAGCACCAGAGCGGGAGCTGACACAGATACGCAGTATTTT.

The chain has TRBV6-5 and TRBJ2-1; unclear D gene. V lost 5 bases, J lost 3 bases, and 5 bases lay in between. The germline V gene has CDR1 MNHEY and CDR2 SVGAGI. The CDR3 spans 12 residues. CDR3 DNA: TGTGCCAGCAGTAACTTCTACAATGAGCAGTTCTTC. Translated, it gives CASSNFYNEQFF.

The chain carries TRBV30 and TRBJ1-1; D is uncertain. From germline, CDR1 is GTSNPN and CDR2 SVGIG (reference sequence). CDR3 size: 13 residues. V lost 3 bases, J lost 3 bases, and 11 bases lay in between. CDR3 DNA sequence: TGTGCCTGGAGCCGAGGGCCTTACACTGAAGCTTTCTTT. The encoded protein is CAWSRGPYTEAFF.

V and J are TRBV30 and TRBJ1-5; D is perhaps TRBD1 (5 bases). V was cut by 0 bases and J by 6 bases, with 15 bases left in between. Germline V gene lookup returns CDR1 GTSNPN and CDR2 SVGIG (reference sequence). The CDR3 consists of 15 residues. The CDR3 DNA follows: TGTGCCTGGAGTGTACGGGGCAGGGAAGTTCAGCCCCAGCATTTT. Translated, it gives CAWSVRGREVQPQHF.

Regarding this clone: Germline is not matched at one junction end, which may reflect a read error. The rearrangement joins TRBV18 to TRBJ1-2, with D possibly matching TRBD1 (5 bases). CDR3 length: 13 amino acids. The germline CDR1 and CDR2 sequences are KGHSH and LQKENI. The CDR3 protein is CATSNSRDRSYTF. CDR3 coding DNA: TGTGCCACCTCAAACTCCCGGGACCGAAGCTACACCTTC.